This TCR beta chain was recovered during a study of blood T cells in healthy people across ages. The study, taken as a whole, reports: Unsorted PBMC material precluded a definitive naive versus antigen-experienced comparison.

A note on this clonotype: Its antigen is currently unknown.

A second PCR, run for about 6 to 11 cycles, used a sample-barcoded 5' primer plus a J-beta primer mix. TCRdb analysed the 5' RACE reads with MiXCR anew, one entry per CDR3 protein. The table has around 1,800,000 distinct CDR3 sequences, approximately 40% seen once. This CDR3 has 16 residues. Germline CDR1 reads SGHRS; CDR2 reads YFSETQ. The J segment lost 5 bases and the V segment lost 4 bases, leaving 14 bases of the junction unmatched. The V gene is TRBV5-1, the J gene TRBJ2-5, with TRBD1 matching over 7 bases. This receptor was obtained from a human donor in good health. Sequencing used blood. CDR3 amino acids: CASSPHGQGDGETQYF. CDR3 nucleotide sequence: TGCGCCAGCAGCCCCCACGGGCAGGGGGATGGGGAGACCCAGTACTTC. Together with reference TRBV5-1 and TRBJ2-5, the CDR3 gives the full variable domain: KAGVTQTPRYLIKTRGQQVTLSCSPISGHRSVSWYQQTPGQGLQFLFEYFSETQRNKGNFPGRFSGRQFSNSRSEMNVSTLELGDSALYLCASSPHGQGDGETQYFGPGTRLLVL.